This T cell receptor beta chain was recorded in a study of cytomegalovirus exposure and HLA in healthy donors. Study-level background: In terms of ancestry, the Caucasian-associated cluster contained more than 65% of the 398 genotyped donors.

This CDR3 has 16 amino acids. V was pared by 4 bases and J by 8 bases, with 24 bases between. Germline loops: CDR1 SQVTM, CDR2 ANQGSEA. PCR used 60 Vbeta primers and 13 Jbeta primers. Per the authors' pipeline: As a later analysis found, there were 70 million to 80 million unique TCR beta chains, of which 8.5 million to 14 million were shared. Libraries were prepared by immunoSEQ multiplex PCR; TCRdb keeps only in-frame clonotypes and omits some of them. From that table come the V and J calls and clone size; the DNA was used to work out D and trimming. The sample consists of around 300,000 clones, roughly 86% of them appearing once.

This TCR came from a woman aged 40 to 50 in good health and CMV-seropositive. The sequencing sample was made of PBMCs. V gene TRBV29-1 combines with J gene TRBJ2-1, with a tentative D call TRBD2 (5 bases). The CDR3 coding sequence is TGCAGCGTTGGAGGCCCACCGGGATCAGTACGGGATGAGCAGTTCTTC. Translated, it gives CSVGGPPGSVRDEQFF.